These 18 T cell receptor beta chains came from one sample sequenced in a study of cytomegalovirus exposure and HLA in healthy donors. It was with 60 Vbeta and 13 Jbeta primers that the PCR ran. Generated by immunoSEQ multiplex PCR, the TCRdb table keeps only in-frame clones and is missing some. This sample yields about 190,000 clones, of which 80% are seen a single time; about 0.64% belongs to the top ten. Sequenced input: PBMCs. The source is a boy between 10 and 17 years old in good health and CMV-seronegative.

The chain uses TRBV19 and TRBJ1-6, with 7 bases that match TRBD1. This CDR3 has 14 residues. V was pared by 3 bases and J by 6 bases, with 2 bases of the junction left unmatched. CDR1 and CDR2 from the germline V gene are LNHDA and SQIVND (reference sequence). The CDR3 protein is CASSMSGGNSPLHF. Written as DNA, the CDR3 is TGTGCCAGTAGTATGTCAGGGGGTAATTCACCCCTCCACTTT.

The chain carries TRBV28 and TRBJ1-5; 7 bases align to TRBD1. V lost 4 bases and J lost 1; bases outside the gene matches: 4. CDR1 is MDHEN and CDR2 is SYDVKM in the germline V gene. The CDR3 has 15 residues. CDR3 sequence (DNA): TGTGCCAGCAGTTCCCTGGACAGGAGCAATCAGCCCCAGCATTTT. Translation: CASSSLDRSNQPQHF.

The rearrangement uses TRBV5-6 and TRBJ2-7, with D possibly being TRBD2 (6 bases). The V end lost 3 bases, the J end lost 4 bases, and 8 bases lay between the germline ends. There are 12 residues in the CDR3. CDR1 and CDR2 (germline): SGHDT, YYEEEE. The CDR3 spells CASSSRGYEQYF. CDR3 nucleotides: TGTGCCAGCAGCTCGCGGGGATACGAGCAGTACTTC.

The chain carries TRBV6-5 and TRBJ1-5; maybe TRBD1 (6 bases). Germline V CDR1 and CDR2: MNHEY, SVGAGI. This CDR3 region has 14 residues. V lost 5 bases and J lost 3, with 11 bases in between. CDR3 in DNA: TGTGCCAGCAGTCTTGACAGGTTCAATCAGCCCCAGCATTTT. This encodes CASSLDRFNQPQHF.

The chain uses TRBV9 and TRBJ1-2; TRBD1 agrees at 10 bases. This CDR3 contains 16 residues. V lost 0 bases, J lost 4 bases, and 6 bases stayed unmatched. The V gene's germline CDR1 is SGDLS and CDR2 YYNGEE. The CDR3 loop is CASSVGQGAISYGYTF. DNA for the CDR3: TGTGCCAGCAGCGTAGGACAGGGGGCGATCTCCTATGGCTACACCTTC.

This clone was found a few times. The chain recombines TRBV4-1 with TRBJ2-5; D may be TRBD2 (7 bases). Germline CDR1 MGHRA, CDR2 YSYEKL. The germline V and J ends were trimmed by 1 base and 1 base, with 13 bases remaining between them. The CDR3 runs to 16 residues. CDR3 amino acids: CASSQGRGLIQETQYF. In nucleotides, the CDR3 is TGCGCCAGCAGCCAAGGGCGGGGGCTAATCCAAGAGACCCAGTACTTC.

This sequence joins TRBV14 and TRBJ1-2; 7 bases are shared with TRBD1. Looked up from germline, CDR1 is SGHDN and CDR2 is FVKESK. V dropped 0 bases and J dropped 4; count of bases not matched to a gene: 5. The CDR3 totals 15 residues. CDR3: CASSQDGTDLYGYTF. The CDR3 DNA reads TGTGCCAGCAGCCAAGACGGGACAGACCTCTATGGCTACACCTTC.

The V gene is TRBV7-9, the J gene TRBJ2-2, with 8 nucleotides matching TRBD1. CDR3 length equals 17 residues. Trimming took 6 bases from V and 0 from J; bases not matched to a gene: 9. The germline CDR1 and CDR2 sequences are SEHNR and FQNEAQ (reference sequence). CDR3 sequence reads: CASRTAGTGANTGELFF. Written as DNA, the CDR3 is TGTGCCAGCAGGACTGCCGGGACAGGCGCGAACACCGGGGAGCTGTTTTTT.

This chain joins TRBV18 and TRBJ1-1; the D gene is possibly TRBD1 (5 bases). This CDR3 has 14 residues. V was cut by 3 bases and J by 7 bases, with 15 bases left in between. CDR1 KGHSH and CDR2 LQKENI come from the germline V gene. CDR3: CASSPPEGHYEAFF. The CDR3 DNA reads TGTGCCAGCTCACCGCCGGAGGGGCACTATGAAGCTTTCTTT.

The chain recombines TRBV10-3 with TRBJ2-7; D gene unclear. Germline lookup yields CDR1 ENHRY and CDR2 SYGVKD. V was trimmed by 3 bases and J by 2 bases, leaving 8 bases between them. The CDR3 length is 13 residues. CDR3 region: CAISDRSPYEQYF. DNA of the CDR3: TGTGCCATCAGTGATAGATCCCCCTACGAGCAGTACTTC.

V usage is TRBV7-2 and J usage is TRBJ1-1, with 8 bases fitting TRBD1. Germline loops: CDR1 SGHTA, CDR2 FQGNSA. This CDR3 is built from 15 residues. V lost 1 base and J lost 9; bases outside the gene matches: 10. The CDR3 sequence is CASSLDGSGGAKAFF. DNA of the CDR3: TGTGCCAGCAGCTTAGATGGGTCAGGGGGCGCGAAAGCTTTCTTT.

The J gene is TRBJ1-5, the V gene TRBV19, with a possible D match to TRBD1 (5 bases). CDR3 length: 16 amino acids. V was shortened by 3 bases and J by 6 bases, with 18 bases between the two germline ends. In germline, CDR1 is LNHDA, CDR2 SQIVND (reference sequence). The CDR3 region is CASSMRSETVRQPQHF. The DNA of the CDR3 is TGTGCCAGTAGTATGAGGTCCGAGACAGTTCGTCAGCCCCAGCATTTT.

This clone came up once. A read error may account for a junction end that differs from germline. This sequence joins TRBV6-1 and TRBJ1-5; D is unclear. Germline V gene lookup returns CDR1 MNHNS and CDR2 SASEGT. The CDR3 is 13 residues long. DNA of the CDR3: TGTGCCAGCAGCCCCCGGGTCCATCATCCCCAGCATTTT. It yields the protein CASSPRVHHPQHF.

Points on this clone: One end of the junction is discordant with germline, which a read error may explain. The CDR3, as DNA: TGTTCCAGCAGCCCCCCCGGGGGGAGTACATATGGCTACACCTTC. Protein product: CSSSPPGGSTYGYTF. The chain carries TRBV7-9 and TRBJ1-2, with a tentative D call TRBD1 (5 bases). The germline V gene has CDR1 SEHNR and CDR2 FQNEAQ (reference sequence). The CDR3 length is 15 residues.

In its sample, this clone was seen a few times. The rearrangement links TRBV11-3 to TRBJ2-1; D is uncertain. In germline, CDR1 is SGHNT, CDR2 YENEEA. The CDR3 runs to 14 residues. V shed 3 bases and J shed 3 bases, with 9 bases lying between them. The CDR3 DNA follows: TGTGCCAGCAGCTTCGACATCTTCTACAATGAGCAGTTCTTC. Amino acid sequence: CASSFDIFYNEQFF.

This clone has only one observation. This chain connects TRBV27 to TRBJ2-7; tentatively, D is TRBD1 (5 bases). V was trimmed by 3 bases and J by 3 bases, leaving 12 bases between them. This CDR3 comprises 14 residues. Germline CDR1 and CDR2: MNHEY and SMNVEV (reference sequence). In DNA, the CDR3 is TGTGCCAGCAGTTTCTACCCTCAGGGCTACGAGCAGTACTTC. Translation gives CASSFYPQGYEQYF.

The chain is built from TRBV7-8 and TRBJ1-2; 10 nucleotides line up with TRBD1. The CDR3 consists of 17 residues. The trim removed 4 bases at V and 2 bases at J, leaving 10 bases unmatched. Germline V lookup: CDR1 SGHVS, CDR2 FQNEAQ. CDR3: CASSSRITGQGNYGYTF. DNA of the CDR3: TGTGCCAGCAGCTCCAGAATAACGGGACAGGGGAACTATGGCTACACCTTC.

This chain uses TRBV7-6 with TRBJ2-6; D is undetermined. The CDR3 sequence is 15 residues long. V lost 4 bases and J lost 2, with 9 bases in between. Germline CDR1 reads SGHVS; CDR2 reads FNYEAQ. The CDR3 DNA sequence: TGTGCCAGCAGCTCGTGGGCGCCTGGGGCCAACGTCCTGACTTTC. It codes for CASSSWAPGANVLTF.